This TCR beta chain was sequenced during a study of cytotoxic CD8 clonotypes in ibrutinib-treated CLL. Study-wide findings and caveats: A rise in clonality was seen at ibrutinib response, and a fall back toward baseline was seen at progression.

The CDR3 sequence is 14 residues long. CDR1 PRHDT and CDR2 FYEKMQ come from the germline V gene (reference sequence). The V and J ends lost 3 bases and 2 bases respectively, with 11 bases between them. The protocol was immunoSEQ multiplex PCR, while the TCRdb copy is restricted to in-frame clones and leaves out a portion. The sample includes approximately 350,000 clones, approximately 67% seen only once; the top ten take roughly 6%. In the case of this clone: The antigen is undetermined.

The clonotype comes from a human donor with chronic lymphocytic leukemia. Sequenced here: PBMCs, sampled after 36 months of ibrutinib treatment. The J gene is TRBJ2-7, the V gene TRBV13; weak D call: TRBD1 (6 bases). In DNA form, the CDR3 reads TGTGCCAGCAGCTTGTACAGGGCCCCCTACGAGCAGTACTTC. Amino acids: CASSLYRAPYEQYF.